Sequencing of this T cell receptor beta chain was carried out in a study of graft-versus-host responses after intestinal transplantation. Study-wide context: The whole recipient group had anti-thymocyte globulin induction followed by tacrolimus and steroids for two to four years. Study-wide findings and caveats: Peak circulating GvH clone levels tracked with early post-transplant HvG declines. Detected in recipient marrow were GvH clones, some of which were first observed in ileum or blood.

As for this clone: Its antigen is not identified.

Sequenced by immunoSEQ multiplex PCR; TCRdb stores in-frame clones only, minus some. The table includes tens of thousands of clones, roughly 92% detected once. CDR1 is GTSNPN, CDR2 SVGIG, per germline (reference sequence). The V end lost 2 bases, the J end lost 2 bases, and 9 bases lay between the germline ends. This CDR3 has 13 amino acids. The source of this sequence is a human patient who received an intestinal transplant, so some T cells may come from the graft donor. The input for sequencing was bone marrow, taken 734 days after intestinal transplantation. The J gene is TRBJ1-1, the V gene TRBV30, with D hard to call. CDR3 amino acids: CAWSQHANTEAFF. The CDR3 DNA reads as TGTGCCTGGAGTCAACACGCAAACACTGAAGCTTTCTTT. Full variable domain (missing parts from reference TRBV30 and TRBJ1-1): SQTIHQWPATLVQPVGSPLSLECTVEGTSNPNLYWYRQAAGRGLQLLFYSVGIGQISSEVPQNLSASRPQDRQFILSSKKLLLSDSGFYLCAWSQHANTEAFFGQGTRLTVV.